Listed here is a single T cell receptor (beta chain). The sample comes from a study of blood T cell repertoires in COVID-19. Across the whole study: From T cells, B-cell-depleted T cells, or PBMCs came the material, which was cDNA or gDNA.

TCRdb keeps only in-frame clones here, not all; method: immunoSEQ multiplex PCR. The sample lists roughly 350,000 clones, 85% occurring once. V was clipped by 6 bases and J by 5 bases; unmatched bases: 7. The CDR3 is 14 residues long. CDR1 SEHNR and CDR2 FQNEAQ come from the germline V gene (reference sequence). The sample taken for sequencing was peripheral blood. The rearrangement joins TRBV7-9 to TRBJ1-5, with 7 bases fitting TRBD1. This TCR derives from a woman aged 18-35 years with acute or convalescent COVID-19. CDR3 region: CASSRQGDYQPQHF. The CDR3 nucleotides are TGTGCCAGCAGTCGTCAGGGGGACTATCAGCCCCAGCATTTT.